This TCR beta chain was found in a study of blood T cell repertoires in COVID-19. At the level of the study: Samples came from the United States, Italy and Spain, spanning acute and convalescent COVID-19. In each case, the material was cDNA or gDNA derived from T cells, B-cell-depleted T cells, or PBMCs.

Authors' data handling: It was from reference gene primer amplification that nucleated cell counts were estimated. Clones were read by immunoSEQ multiplex PCR, and TCRdb kept only the in-frame ones, dropping some. V, J and clone size reflect that table, while D and trimming were determined from the DNA. The sample lists around 100,000 clones, roughly 84% occurring once. The ends were cut back, 6 bases at V and 5 bases at J, with 7 bases in the middle. The CDR3 spans 12 residues. Germline V gene data show CDR1 as WNHNN and CDR2 as SYGVQD (reference sequence). The rearrangement uses TRBV10-1 and TRBJ2-2; D possibly corresponds to TRBD1 (5 bases). Sequencing was done on a sample of peripheral blood. The receptor comes from a man in his 60s with acute or convalescent COVID-19. CDR3 residues: CASRQATGELFF. CDR3 DNA sequence: TGCGCCAGCAGACAGGCGACCGGGGAGCTGTTTTTT.